A selection of T cell receptor beta chains follows, all from one sample in a study of OX40 agonist ivuxolimab in advanced cancers. Measured with immunoSEQ multiplex PCR; TCRdb has only the in-frame clones, and not every one. The sample holds 65,000 to 80,000 clones, 85% to 95% seen once. The sample here was CD4+ or CD8+ T cells sorted from blood, taken in a trial of the OX40 agonist ivuxolimab. The receptors were gathered from an adult with an advanced solid tumor such as melanoma, head and neck, liver or kidney cancer. CDR3s include the opening cysteine and the closing phenylalanine or tryptophan. The D gene is left open where the match is weak. Clone size, where shown, is once, few, many, or a class for clones that have expanded.

j_call v_call d_call clone_size cdr3_aa cdr3_nt
TRBJ2-3 TRBV9 - - CASSVEGTVGTDTQYF TGTGCCAGCAGCGTAGAGGGGACTGTGGGCACAGATACGCAGTATTTT
TRBJ2-3 TRBV12-5 - - CASALGDTQYF TGTGCTAGTGCCCTTGGGGATACGCAGTATTTT
TRBJ2-4 TRBV4-1 TRBD2 - CASSQGGQLAGGVDKNIQYF TGCGCCAGCAGCCAAGGAGGGCAGCTAGCGGGAGGTGTTGACAAAAACATTCAGTACTTC
TRBJ1-4 TRBV9 - - CASSGSDHRLRGEKLFF TGTGCCAGCAGCGGGTCCGATCACAGGCTCCGTGGGGAAAAACTGTTTTTT
TRBJ2-6 TRBV13 TRBD1 - CASSLSRTFRAGGADGANVLTF TGTGCCAGCAGCTTATCTAGAACCTTTAGGGCAGGGGGCGCGGATGGGGCCAACGTCCTGACTTTC
TRBJ2-1 TRBV18 TRBD1 - CASSPLTGGKNEQFF TGTGCCAGCTCACCCCTGACAGGGGGCAAGAATGAGCAGTTCTTC
TRBJ1-4 TRBV13 - once CASSLGGRAVEKLFF TGTGCCAGCAGCTTAGGGGGCAGGGCGGTTGAAAAACTGTTTTTT
TRBJ1-4 TRBV5-4 TRBD1 - CASSPRWGQSNEKLFF TGTGCCAGCAGCCCCCGGTGGGGACAGTCTAATGAAAAACTGTTTTTT
TRBJ2-7 TRBV2 - - CASTPGGGRGGYEQYF TGTGCCAGCACTCCAGGGGGGGGCAGGGGAGGCTACGAGCAGTACTTC
TRBJ1-1 TRBV7-6 TRBD1 once CASRQGPPNTEAFF TGTGCCAGCAGACAGGGGCCACCCAACACTGAAGCTTTCTTT
TRBJ2-1 TRBV27 - - CASSFRDANNEQFF TGTGCCAGCAGTTTCCGGGACGCTAACAATGAGCAGTTCTTC
TRBJ1-2 TRBV6-5 - - CATFQVAANYGYTF TGTGCCACCTTCCAGGTTGCGGCTAACTATGGCTACACCTTC
TRBJ2-7 TRBV7-9 - once CASSTRDGVRDEQYF TGTGCCAGCAGCACCCGAGACGGGGTACGGGACGAGCAGTACTTC
TRBJ1-6 TRBV2 - - CASSRSSYNSPLHF TGTGCCAGCTCCAGGAGCTCCTATAATTCACCCCTCCACTTT
TRBJ2-7 TRBV6-1 TRBD2 - CASSEGTSGKYEQYF TGTGCCAGCAGTGAAGGGACTAGCGGGAAGTACGAGCAGTACTTC
TRBJ1-2 TRBV27 TRBD1 - CASSRTGDYGYTF TGTGCCAGCAGCCGGACAGGGGACTATGGCTACACCTTC